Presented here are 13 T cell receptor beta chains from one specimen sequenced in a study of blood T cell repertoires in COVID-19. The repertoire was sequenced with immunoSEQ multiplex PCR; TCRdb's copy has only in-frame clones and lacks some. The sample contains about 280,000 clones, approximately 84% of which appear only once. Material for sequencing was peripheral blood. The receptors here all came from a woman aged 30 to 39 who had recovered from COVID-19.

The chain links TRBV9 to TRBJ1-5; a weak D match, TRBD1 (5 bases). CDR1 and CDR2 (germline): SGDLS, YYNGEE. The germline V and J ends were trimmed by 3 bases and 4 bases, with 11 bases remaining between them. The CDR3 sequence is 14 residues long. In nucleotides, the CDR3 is TGTGCCAGCAGCGCCCCAGGGTGGAATCAGCCCCAGCATTTT. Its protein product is CASSAPGWNQPQHF.

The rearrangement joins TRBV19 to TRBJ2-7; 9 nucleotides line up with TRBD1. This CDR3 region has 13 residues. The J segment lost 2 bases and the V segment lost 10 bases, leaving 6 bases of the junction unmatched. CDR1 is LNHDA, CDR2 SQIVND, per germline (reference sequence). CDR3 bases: TGTGCCACCCTGGACAGGGGAACCTACGAGCAGTACTTC. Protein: CATLDRGTYEQYF.

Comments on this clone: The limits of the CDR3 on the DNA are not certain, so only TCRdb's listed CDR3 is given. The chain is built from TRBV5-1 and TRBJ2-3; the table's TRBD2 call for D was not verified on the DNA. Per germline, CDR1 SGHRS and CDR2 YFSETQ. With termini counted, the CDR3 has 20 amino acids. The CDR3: CASSTPFGPGLAGGSDTQYF.

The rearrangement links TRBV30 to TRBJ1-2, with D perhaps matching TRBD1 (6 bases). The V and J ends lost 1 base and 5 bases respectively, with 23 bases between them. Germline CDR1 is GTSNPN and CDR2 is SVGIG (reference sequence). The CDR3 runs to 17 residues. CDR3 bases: TGTGCCTGGAGTGGAGGGACAATGCATGGGGAATCGTATGGCTACACCTTC. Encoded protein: CAWSGGTMHGESYGYTF.

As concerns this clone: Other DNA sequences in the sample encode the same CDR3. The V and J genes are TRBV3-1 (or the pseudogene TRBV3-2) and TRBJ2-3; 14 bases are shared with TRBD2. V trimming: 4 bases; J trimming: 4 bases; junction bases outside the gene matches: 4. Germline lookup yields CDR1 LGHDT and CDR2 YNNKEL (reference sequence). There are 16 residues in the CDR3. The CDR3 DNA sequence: TGTGCCAGCAGCCGCCAGACTAGCGGGGGGGCAGATACGCAGTATTTT. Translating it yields CASSRQTSGGADTQYF.

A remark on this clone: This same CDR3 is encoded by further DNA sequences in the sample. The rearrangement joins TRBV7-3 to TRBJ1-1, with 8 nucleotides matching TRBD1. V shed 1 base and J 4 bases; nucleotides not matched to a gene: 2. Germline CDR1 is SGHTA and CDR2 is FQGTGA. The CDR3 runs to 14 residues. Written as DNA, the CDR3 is TGTGCCAGCAGCTTAAACAGGGGGGGCACTGAAGCTTTCTTT. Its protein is CASSLNRGGTEAFF. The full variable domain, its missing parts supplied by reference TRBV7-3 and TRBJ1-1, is GAGVSQTPSNKVTEKGKYVELRCDPISGHTALYWYRQSLGQGPEFLIYFQGTGAADDSGLPNDRFFAVRPEGSVSTLKIQRTERGDSAVYLCASSLNRGGTEAFFGQGTRLTVV.

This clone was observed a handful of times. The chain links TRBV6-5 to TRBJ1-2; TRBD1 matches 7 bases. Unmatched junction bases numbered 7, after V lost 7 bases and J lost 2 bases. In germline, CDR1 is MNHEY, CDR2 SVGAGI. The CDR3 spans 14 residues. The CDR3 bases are TGTGCCAGCAACAGGGACAGCATGAACTATGGCTACACCTTC. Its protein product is CASNRDSMNYGYTF.

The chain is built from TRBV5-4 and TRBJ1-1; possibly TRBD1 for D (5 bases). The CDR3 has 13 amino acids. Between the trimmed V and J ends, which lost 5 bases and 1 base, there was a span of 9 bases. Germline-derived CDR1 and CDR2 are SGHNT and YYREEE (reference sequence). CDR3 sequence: CASRAQANTEAFF. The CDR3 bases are TGTGCCAGCAGGGCACAGGCGAACACTGAAGCTTTCTTT. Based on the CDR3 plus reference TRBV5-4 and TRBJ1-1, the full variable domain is ETGVTQSPTHLIKTRGQQVTLRCSSQSGHNTVSWYQQALGQGPQFIFQYYREEENGRGNFPPRFSGLQFPNYSSELNVNALELDDSALYLCASRAQANTEAFFGQGTRLTVV.

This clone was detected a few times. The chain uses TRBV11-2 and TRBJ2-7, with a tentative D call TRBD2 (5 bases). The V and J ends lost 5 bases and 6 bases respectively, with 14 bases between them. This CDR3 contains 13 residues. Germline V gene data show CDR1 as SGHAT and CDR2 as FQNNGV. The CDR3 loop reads CASSDTREGEQYF. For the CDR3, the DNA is TGTGCCAGCAGCGACACCCGAGAGGGCGAGCAGTACTTC.

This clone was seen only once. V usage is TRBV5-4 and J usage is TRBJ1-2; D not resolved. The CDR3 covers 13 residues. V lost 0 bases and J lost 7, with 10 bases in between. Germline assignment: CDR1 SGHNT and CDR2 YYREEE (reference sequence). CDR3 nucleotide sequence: TGTGCCAGCAGCTTGGTGGGCACTTCTGGCTACACCTTC. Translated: CASSLVGTSGYTF.

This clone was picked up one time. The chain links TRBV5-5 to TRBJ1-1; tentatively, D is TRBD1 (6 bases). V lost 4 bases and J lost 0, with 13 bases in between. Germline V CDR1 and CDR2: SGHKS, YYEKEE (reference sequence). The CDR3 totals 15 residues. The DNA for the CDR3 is TGTGCCAGCAGCCTGGACAGCTACATGAACACTGAAGCTTTCTTT. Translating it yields CASSLDSYMNTEAFF.

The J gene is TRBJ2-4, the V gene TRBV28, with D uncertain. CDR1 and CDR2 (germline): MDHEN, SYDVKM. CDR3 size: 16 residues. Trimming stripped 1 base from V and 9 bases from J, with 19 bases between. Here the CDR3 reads CASSLSTQVLVGIQYF. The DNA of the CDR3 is TGTGCCAGCAGTTTATCCACCCAAGTCTTGGTCGGCATTCAGTACTTC.

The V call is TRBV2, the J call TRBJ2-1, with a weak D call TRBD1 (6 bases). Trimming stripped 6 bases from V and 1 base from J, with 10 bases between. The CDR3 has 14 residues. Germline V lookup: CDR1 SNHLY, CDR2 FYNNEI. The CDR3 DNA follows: TGTGCCAGCAGGGGGACAAGGTCCTACAATGAGCAGTTCTTC. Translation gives CASRGTRSYNEQFF.